This section outlines one TCR beta chain sequence together with its context. What it recognizes is unknown. Relative to the germline gene, one junction end is altered; a read error may explain this. The sample comes from a study of cytomegalovirus exposure and HLA in healthy donors. Points from the study as a whole: Common viral pathogens seemed, in a later analysis, to connect with several of the most significant clusters. Specificity for CMV antigens was confirmed in vitro for three of the CMV-associated chains.

This CDR3 region has 13 residues. CDR1 is SSHAT and CDR2 is FNYEAQ in the germline V gene (reference sequence). This PCR relied on a set of 60 Vbeta primers and 13 Jbeta primers. The protocol was immunoSEQ multiplex PCR, while the TCRdb copy is restricted to in-frame clones and leaves out a portion. The sample consists of approximately 100,000 clones, 50% to 65% of them appearing once. The chain is built from TRBV7-7 and TRBJ2-5, with D possibly being TRBD1 (5 bases). The sequence was obtained from a young man in good health and CMV-seropositive. Sequencing input: PBMCs. CDR3 region: CASSLQTAETQYF. The DNA for the CDR3 is TGTGCTAGCAGCCTACAGACAGCAGAGACCCAGTACTTC.